A single sample is the source of the 29 T cell receptor beta chains below, sequenced in a study of OX40 agonist ivuxolimab in advanced cancers. Sequencing was performed with immunoSEQ multiplex PCR; in TCRdb, only in-frame clones are kept and a portion is missing. Among tens of thousands of clones listed, roughly nine tenths were seen once. Here the sequenced sample was CD4+ or CD8+ T cells sorted from blood, taken in a trial of the OX40 agonist ivuxolimab. The origin of the receptors is an adult with an advanced solid tumor such as melanoma, head and neck, liver or kidney cancer.

The V gene is TRBV7-9, the J gene TRBJ1-1, with a weak D call TRBD1 (5 bases). The CDR3 extends over 12 amino acids. Deletions cut 3 bases from V and 6 bases from J, with 8 bases between. Per germline, CDR1 SEHNR and CDR2 FQNEAQ (reference sequence). The CDR3, as DNA: TGTGCCAGCAGCTTTCAGGGCGCTGAAGCTTTCTTT. It specifies CASSFQGAEAFF.

The chain joins TRBV18 to TRBJ1-5; D gene uncertain. CDR3 size: 14 residues. Germline-derived CDR1 and CDR2 are KGHSH and LQKENI. V dropped 1 base and J dropped 7 bases, with 11 bases sitting between them. CDR3 coding DNA: TGTGCCAGCTCACCACGGAGGGTGAGGCAGCCCCAGCATTTT. Protein: CASSPRRVRQPQHF.

The chain links TRBV7-9 to TRBJ1-4; TRBD1 is a possible D gene (6 bases). Germline CDR1 and CDR2: SEHNR and FQNEAQ (reference sequence). The CDR3 contains 13 residues. Trimming removed 11 bases from V and 8 bases from J, with 18 bases in between. CDR3 bases: TGTGCCGCACAGGGACTCCGGGGAGAAAAACTGTTTTTT. It is translated as CAAQGLRGEKLFF.

The chain carries TRBV5-1 and TRBJ2-5, with D unresolved. The J call may be mistaken, given a closer DNA end match to TRBJ2-7. Germline values: CDR1 SGHRS, CDR2 YFSETQ. The CDR3 length is 13 residues. CDR3 sequence (DNA): TGCGCCAGCAGCTTGTTCACCACCTACGAGCAGTACTTC. Protein sequence: CASSLFTTYEQYF.

The V and J genes are TRBV11-1 and TRBJ1-1, with 7 bases that match TRBD1. From germline, CDR1 is SGHAT and CDR2 FQDESV (reference sequence). The CDR3 covers 13 residues. V lost 5 bases and J lost 2; bases outside the gene matches: 2. The CDR3 sequence: CASSRQGNTEAFF. For the CDR3, the DNA is TGTGCCAGCAGCCGACAGGGAAACACTGAAGCTTTCTTT.

The chain recombines TRBV18 with TRBJ2-5; D possibly corresponds to TRBD2 (5 bases). Trimming left V 2 bases short and J 1 base short, with 14 bases between. Germline CDR1 and CDR2: KGHSH and LQKENI. This CDR3 is built from 16 residues. The DNA of the CDR3 is TGTGCCAGCTCACCAATGGGCCTAGCTCTCCAAGAGACCCAGTACTTC. This translates into CASSPMGLALQETQYF.

The V and J genes are TRBV5-6 and TRBJ1-1; the D gene is possibly TRBD1 (6 bases). The CDR3 is 13 amino acids. Germline CDR1 SGHDT, CDR2 YYEEEE. V was clipped by 0 bases and J by 7 bases, with 10 bases between them. CDR3 protein: CASSLVTDSEAFF. CDR3 coding DNA: TGTGCCAGCAGCTTGGTAACGGACAGTGAAGCTTTCTTT.

The V gene is TRBV7-9, the J gene TRBJ1-1; D uncertain. The CDR3 has 12 residues. Germline-derived CDR1 and CDR2 are SEHNR and FQNEAQ (reference sequence). V was clipped by 1 base and J by 4 bases, with 4 bases between them. The CDR3 spells CASSLDITEAFF. CDR3 coding DNA: TGTGCCAGCAGCTTAGACATCACTGAAGCTTTCTTT.

This chain uses TRBV5-5 with TRBJ1-2; unclear D gene. This CDR3 region has 14 residues. Trimming removed 5 bases at V and 2 bases at J, with 13 bases between. Germline V lookup: CDR1 SGHKS, CDR2 YYEKEE (reference sequence). CDR3 nucleotide sequence: TGTGCCAGCAGACTTGCGGTGTCCAACTATGGCTACACCTTC. It translates to CASRLAVSNYGYTF. Using reference TRBV5-5 and TRBJ1-2 for the parts outside the CDR3, the full variable domain is DAGVTQSPTHLIKTRGQQVTLRCSPISGHKSVSWYQQVLGQGPQFIFQYYEKEERGRGNFPDRFSARQFPNYSSELNVNALLLGDSALYLCASRLAVSNYGYTFGSGTRLTVV.

This chain links TRBV7-2 with TRBJ1-1, with unresolved D. This CDR3 is built from 15 residues. The V gene lost 3 bases and the J gene lost 1 base, with 12 bases spanning the gap. Germline CDR1 is SGHTA and CDR2 is FQGNSA. CDR3 sequence reads: CASSFFGIENTEAFF. Written as DNA, the CDR3 is TGTGCCAGCAGCTTCTTCGGGATCGAGAACACTGAAGCTTTCTTT.

The chain joins TRBV19 to TRBJ1-5; unclear D gene. Germline V gene sequence: CDR1 LNHDA, CDR2 SQIVND (reference sequence). The CDR3 extends over 15 amino acids. V dropped 5 bases and J dropped 9 bases, with 20 bases sitting between them. CDR3 DNA sequence: TGTGCCAGTAGTCCCCTGGTCCTCCAACTGGCGCCCCAGCATTTT. It codes for CASSPLVLQLAPQHF.

The rearrangement uses TRBV25-1 and TRBJ2-3, with TRBD1 identical over 7 bases. The CDR3 is 14 residues long. V shed 10 bases and J 7 bases; nucleotides not matched to a gene: 14. Looked up from germline, CDR1 is MGHDK and CDR2 is SYGVNS. CDR3 in DNA: TGTGCCACCGGAACAGGGGTTATTGGAAATACGCAGTATTTT. Translated: CATGTGVIGNTQYF.

This chain uses TRBV4-1 with TRBJ2-5; 9 positions agree with TRBD1. The DNA end lines up better with TRBJ2-7; the J call may be wrong. Germline values: CDR1 MGHRA, CDR2 YSYEKL. The CDR3 has 14 amino acids. CDR3 DNA sequence: TGCGCCAGCAGCGCGGACAGGGGAACCTACGAGCAGTACTTC. Protein: CASSADRGTYEQYF.

This chain connects TRBV7-9 to TRBJ2-5; TRBD2 agrees at 11 bases. Per the germline V gene, CDR1 is SEHNR and CDR2 is FQNEAQ (reference sequence). V lost 3 bases to trimming and J lost 0 bases; unmatched junction nucleotides: 6. This CDR3 contains 17 residues. For the CDR3, the DNA is TGTGCCAGCAGCTTCATAGCGGGAGGGGGGTACCAAGAGACCCAGTACTTC. Translation: CASSFIAGGGYQETQYF.

This chain links TRBV2 with TRBJ1-1; possibly TRBD1 for D (5 bases). Germline V lookup: CDR1 SNHLY, CDR2 FYNNEI. The V end lost 4 bases, the J end lost 4 bases, and 7 bases lay between the germline ends. The CDR3 runs to 12 residues. CDR3 in amino acids: CASSAQVTEAFF. The CDR3 DNA reads as TGTGCCAGCAGTGCACAGGTCACTGAAGCTTTCTTT. Based on the CDR3 plus reference TRBV2 and TRBJ1-1, the full variable domain is EPEVTQTPSHQVTQMGQEVILRCVPISNHLYFYWYRQILGQKVEFLVSFYNNEISEKSEIFDDQFSVERPDGSNFTLKIRSTKLEDSAMYFCASSAQVTEAFFGQGTRLTVV.

This chain links TRBV2 with TRBJ2-3, with a weak D call TRBD1 (5 bases). The V end was cut by 2 bases, the J end by 2 bases, with 11 bases between. Per the germline V gene, CDR1 is SNHLY and CDR2 is FYNNEI. The CDR3 runs 15 residues. CDR3 sequence (DNA): TGTGCCAGCAGTGAACTAGGGGAACCCACAGATACGCAGTATTTT. This gives the protein CASSELGEPTDTQYF.

The chain links TRBV30 to TRBJ1-4; 7 positions match TRBD1. Germline V gene sequence: CDR1 GTSNPN, CDR2 SVGIG (reference sequence). The J segment lost 5 bases and the V segment lost 4 bases, leaving 7 bases of the junction unmatched. The CDR3 spans 14 residues. In DNA form, the CDR3 reads TGTGCCTGGAATCCAGGGGGTTTAAATGAAAAACTGTTTTTT. Amino acid sequence: CAWNPGGLNEKLFF.

This rearrangement joins TRBV11-3 to TRBJ2-7; D unclear. Trimming pared 0 bases from V and 0 bases from J, leaving 15 bases between. This CDR3 has 17 residues. CDR1 is SGHNT and CDR2 is YENEEA in the germline V gene. The CDR3 nucleotides read TGTGCCAGCAGCTTAGATACGTATGCGGCGGACTCCTACGAGCAGTACTTC. Amino acids: CASSLDTYAADSYEQYF.

This chain links TRBV7-9 with TRBJ2-7; D might be TRBD2 (6 bases). The CDR3 is 14 residues long. V was cut by 5 bases and J by 3 bases, with 14 bases left in between. Germline CDR1 SEHNR, CDR2 FQNEAQ (reference sequence). The CDR3 region has the DNA TGTGCCAGCAGCCCGGGGGACGGATACTACGAGCAGTACTTC. Translation: CASSPGDGYYEQYF.

This clone has only one observation. V gene TRBV6-5 combines with J gene TRBJ1-4; D not certain. Trimming removed 0 bases at V and 0 bases at J, with 5 bases between. Germline V CDR1 and CDR2: MNHEY, SVGAGI. This CDR3 spans 15 amino acids. This CDR3 is CASSYSHPTNEKLFF. In DNA form, the CDR3 reads TGTGCCAGCAGTTACTCGCACCCAACTAATGAAAAACTGTTTTTT.

This clone was observed a single time. V is TRBV7-2 and J is TRBJ1-6; D is uncertain. Germline V gives CDR1 SGHTA, CDR2 FQGNSA. This CDR3 contains 13 residues. Deletions cut 5 bases from V and 1 base from J, with 3 bases between. For the CDR3, the DNA is TGTGCCAGCAGCCCATCCTATAATTCACCCCTCCACTTT. Amino acids: CASSPSYNSPLHF.

The J gene is TRBJ2-1, the V gene TRBV7-2; D is undetermined. CDR1 and CDR2 (germline): SGHTA, FQGNSA. The CDR3 sequence is 12 residues long. The V gene lost 3 bases and the J gene lost 14 bases, with 14 bases spanning the gap. The CDR3 sequence: CASSFKGRDKFF. In DNA, the CDR3 is TGTGCCAGCAGCTTCAAAGGGCGAGATAAGTTCTTC.

J is TRBJ1-4 and V is TRBV5-1; 7 bases align to TRBD1. CDR3 length equals 15 residues. The germline gives CDR1 SGHRS, CDR2 YFSETQ. Trimming cost V 2 bases and J 5 bases; bases outside gene matches: 6. The CDR3 bases are TGCGCCAGCAGCTTAACGGGGACAGAAAATGAAAAACTGTTTTTT. As protein: CASSLTGTENEKLFF.

The rearrangement joins TRBV6-5 to TRBJ2-7; 8 nucleotides align to TRBD1. J gave up 3 bases and V 6 bases, and 7 bases lay outside the gene matches. The germline V gene has CDR1 MNHEY and CDR2 SVGAGI. CDR3 size: 14 residues. CDR3 amino acids: CASSQDRGLYEQYF. Here the CDR3 DNA reads TGTGCCAGCAGCCAAGACAGGGGTCTCTACGAGCAGTACTTC.

The chain uses TRBV18 and TRBJ1-2, with D possibly matching TRBD1 (5 bases). The germline V gene has CDR1 KGHSH and CDR2 LQKENI. Trimming shortened V by 5 bases and J by 3 bases, and 10 bases separated the two germline ends. The CDR3 spans 13 residues. The CDR3 DNA reads as TGTGCCAGCTCAGGGGGAAAGGACTATGGCTACACCTTC. This encodes CASSGGKDYGYTF.

This chain joins TRBV20-1 and TRBJ2-1; 7 positions match TRBD2. This CDR3 spans 11 amino acids. CDR1 is DFQATT, CDR2 SNEGSKA, per germline (reference sequence). The CDR3 spells CRRERYNEQFF. The CDR3 nucleotides read TGCAGGCGGGAGCGATACAATGAGCAGTTCTTC.

The chain is built from TRBV10-2 and TRBJ1-2, with D maybe TRBD1 (6 bases). This CDR3 contains 14 residues. CDR1 is WSHSY and CDR2 is SAAADI in the germline V gene. Trimming pared 5 bases from V and 4 bases from J, leaving 14 bases between. CDR3 nucleotide sequence: TGCGCCAGCAGTCACTCTACAGGGATCTATGGCTACACCTTC. Encoded protein: CASSHSTGIYGYTF.

The chain is built from TRBV14 and TRBJ2-7; perhaps TRBD2 as D (6 bases). The CDR3 runs to 12 residues. Per the germline V gene, CDR1 is SGHDN and CDR2 is FVKESK. V lost 6 bases and J lost 12, with 18 bases in between. This CDR3 reads CASSDASGVGYF. The CDR3 bases are TGTGCCAGCAGTGACGCCTCGGGGGTGGGGTACTTC.

This clone was recorded once. The rearrangement links TRBV4-2 to TRBJ2-3, with 9 bases that match TRBD2. This CDR3 is 19 amino acids long. The germline V gene has CDR1 LGHNA and CDR2 YNFKEQ. V was clipped by 0 bases and J by 5 bases; unmatched bases: 15. In DNA form, the CDR3 reads TGTGCCAGCAGCCAAGAACCCCGCAGCGGGGGGCCCGAAGGAGATACGCAGTATTTT. Protein sequence: CASSQEPRSGGPEGDTQYF.